The 10 T cell receptor beta chains below were found in one sample sequenced in a study of human T cells and chemical hapten exposure. Regarding time point: pre-sensitization, week 0. Described treatment: therapeutic diphenylcyclopropenone sensitization with weekly scalp DPC. TCRdb independently ran MiXCR on the RACE reads; one entry per CDR3 protein. Among 270,000 or so distinct CDR3 sequences listed, over 7.5% were seen once. Source: whole blood, taken in connection with sensitization to the hapten diphenylcyclopropenone (DPC). These receptor sequences come from a young man with alopecia areata. Some clones in this sample may be carry-over from other donors' samples.

This clonotype was seen ten or more times. V gene TRBV6-5 combines with J gene TRBJ1-1; 7 nucleotides match TRBD1. The CDR3 runs to 15 residues. V shed 6 bases, J shed 2 bases, and the junction held 9 bases outside the gene matches. Germline V CDR1 and CDR2: MNHEY, SVGAGI. DNA of the CDR3: TGTGCCAGCAGGAGAATTTGGGACAGCAACACTGAAGCTTTCTTT. It is translated as CASRRIWDSNTEAFF.

This clonotype turned up a few times. V usage is TRBV7-9 and J usage is TRBJ1-2; 10 bases fit TRBD1. There are 15 residues in the CDR3. J lost 7 bases, V lost 1 base, and 6 bases had no gene match. Germline V CDR1 and CDR2: SEHNR, FQNEAQ (reference sequence). Written as DNA, the CDR3 is TGTGCCAGCAGCTTAGTGGGGGACAGGGGCCGTGGCTACACCTTC. Protein sequence: CASSLVGDRGRGYTF.

This clonotype occurred many times. The chain employs TRBV29-1 and TRBJ1-4, with D unresolved. This CDR3 comprises 13 residues. The V gene's germline CDR1 is SQVTM and CDR2 ANQGSEA. V lost 4 bases, J lost 6 bases, and 12 bases lay in between. In DNA, the CDR3 is TGCAGCGTTGCATGGGGAGGTGATGAAAAACTGTTTTTT. This sequence encodes CSVAWGGDEKLFF.

This clonotype occurred many times. V gene TRBV6-5 combines with J gene TRBJ2-1; D ambiguous. Between the trimmed V and J ends, which lost 0 bases and 5 bases, there was a span of 2 bases. Germline CDR1 reads MNHEY; CDR2 reads SVGAGI. The CDR3 sequence is 12 residues long. The CDR3 here is CASSYSNNEQFF. CDR3 nucleotides: TGTGCCAGCAGTTACTCGAACAATGAGCAGTTCTTC.

This clonotype was recorded many times. The CDR3 nucleotides read TGTGCCAGCAGCTTGGCGACTAGCGATTTGCAAGAGACCCAGTACTTC. Protein product: CASSLATSDLQETQYF. V and J are TRBV5-5 and TRBJ2-5; TRBD2 agrees at 8 bases. Germline CDR1 is SGHKS and CDR2 is YYEKEE (reference sequence). The J segment lost 2 bases and the V segment lost 0 bases, leaving 6 bases of the junction unmatched. This CDR3 has 16 amino acids.

This clonotype came up a few times. This sequence joins TRBV10-2 and TRBJ2-2; D is ambiguous. The CDR3 is 14 residues long. CDR1 WSHSY and CDR2 SAAADI come from the germline V gene. V was shortened by 11 bases and J by 0 bases, with 13 bases between the two germline ends. CDR3: CAGRADSNTGELFF. In DNA, the CDR3 is TGCGCCGGCCGGGCCGATTCGAACACCGGGGAGCTGTTTTTT.

The J gene is TRBJ2-3, the V gene TRBV10-3; D possibly corresponds to TRBD1 (6 bases). V lost 3 bases and J lost 2, with 12 bases in between. From germline, CDR1 is ENHRY and CDR2 SYGVKD. The CDR3 covers 15 residues. The CDR3: CAISDRGRFTDTQYF. The CDR3 DNA sequence: TGTGCCATCAGTGACAGGGGTCGTTTCACAGATACGCAGTATTTT.

In its sample, this clonotype was seen many times. V is TRBV5-4 and J is TRBJ1-1; D perhaps matches TRBD1 (5 bases). The CDR3 contains 15 residues. The ends were cut back, 4 bases at V and 4 bases at J, with 17 bases in the middle. Germline-derived CDR1 and CDR2 are SGHNT and YYREEE (reference sequence). The CDR3, as DNA: TGTGCCAGCAGCCCGTCGGGACGGCTGGGCACTGAAGCTTTCTTT. It codes for CASSPSGRLGTEAFF. The variable domain in full, completed from reference TRBV5-4 and TRBJ1-1, reads ETGVTQSPTHLIKTRGQQVTLRCSSQSGHNTVSWYQQALGQGPQFIFQYYREEENGRGNFPPRFSGLQFPNYSSELNVNALELDDSALYLCASSPSGRLGTEAFFGQGTRLTVV.

This clonotype was seen only a few times. The chain uses TRBV27 and TRBJ1-2; D not resolved. CDR1 is MNHEY, CDR2 SMNVEV, per germline (reference sequence). The CDR3 loop spans 15 amino acids. V lost 6 bases and J 0 bases, leaving 14 bases between the germline ends. CDR3 bases: TGTGCCAGCAGCGATCTGACCCCGGCTAACTATGGCTACACCTTC. Translated: CASSDLTPANYGYTF.

The V and J genes are TRBV6-2 or TRBV6-3 and TRBJ2-2; 8 bases are shared with TRBD2. V dropped 4 bases and J dropped 4; count of bases not matched to a gene: 8. The CDR3 runs 16 residues. From germline, CDR1 is MNHEY and CDR2 SVGEGT. CDR3 residues: CASSFAGTRSTGELFF. The CDR3, as DNA: TGTGCCAGCAGTTTCGCCGGGACTAGAAGCACCGGGGAGCTGTTTTTT.